This note documents a single T cell receptor (beta chain) sequence. The antigen remains unidentified. Donors each provided about 9.5 milliliters of peripheral blood. A second PCR of 7 to 11 cycles used a sample-barcoded 5' primer and a J-beta primer mix. TCRdb re-derived calls from the 5' RACE reads in MiXCR, one entry per CDR3 protein. In the table there are hundreds of thousands of distinct CDR3 sequences, roughly 41% of which are singletons. The sample originates from a study of blood T cells in healthy people across ages. The study, taken as a whole, reports: Naive CD4+ cell counts and diversity both ran higher in long-lived than in aged donors. Roughly linearly, TCR beta diversity per million T cells fell as age increased.

The V gene lost 6 bases and the J gene lost 11 bases, with 28 bases spanning the gap. This CDR3 is 16 amino acids long. The germline gives CDR1 MNHEY, CDR2 SVGEGT. V gene TRBV6-2 or TRBV6-3 combines with J gene TRBJ2-5; D is tentatively TRBD1 or TRBD2 (5 bases each). What was sequenced was blood. The TCR originated in an elderly man in good health. The CDR3 is CASSPALPGTPAEQYF. Here the CDR3 DNA reads TGTGCCAGCAGCCCCGCCTTGCCCGGGACCCCCGCTGAGCAGTACTTC.